This T cell receptor beta chain was sequenced in a study of cytomegalovirus exposure and HLA in healthy donors. The wider study: The roughly 110 validation repertoires were reported in a later analysis to have been generated on the same platform as the roughly 700 first-cohort repertoires.

Some clones are missing from TCRdb's copy, which holds only in-frame ones; the method was immunoSEQ multiplex PCR. The data contain fewer than 250,000 clones, around 87% of them seen just once; the ten biggest clones take up approximately 2.5%. The validation cohort, a group of roughly 120 subjects, included the donors and was separate from the approximately 660-subject first cohort. V lost 2 bases, J lost 4 bases, and 3 bases lay in between. Germline CDR1 SEHNR, CDR2 FQNEAQ (reference sequence). CDR3 length: 12 residues. This clone was seen only once. As yet, its antigen is unknown. Study results and limitations: Rare TCR sequences predominated, though certain public TCRs were found in many donors. Specificity for CMV antigens was confirmed in vitro for three of the CMV-associated chains.

The sample consisted of PBMCs. The J gene is TRBJ1-3, the V gene TRBV7-9; no firm D call. This sequence was found in a man aged 18 to 35 in good health and CMV-seronegative. In nucleotides, the CDR3 is TGTGCCAGCAGCTTAAGCGGAAACACCATATATTTT. This sequence encodes CASSLSGNTIYF.